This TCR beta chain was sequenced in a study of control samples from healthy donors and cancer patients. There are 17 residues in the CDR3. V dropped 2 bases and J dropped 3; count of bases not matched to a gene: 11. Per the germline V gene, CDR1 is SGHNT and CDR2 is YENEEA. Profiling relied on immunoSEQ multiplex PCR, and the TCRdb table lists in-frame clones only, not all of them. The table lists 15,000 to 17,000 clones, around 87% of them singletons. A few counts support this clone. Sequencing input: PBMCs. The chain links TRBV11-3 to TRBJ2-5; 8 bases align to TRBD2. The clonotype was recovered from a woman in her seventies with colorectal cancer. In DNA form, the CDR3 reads TGTGCCAGCAGCTTATACGAGTGGGGACTAGTCAAAGAGACCCAGTACTTC. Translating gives CASSLYEWGLVKETQYF.